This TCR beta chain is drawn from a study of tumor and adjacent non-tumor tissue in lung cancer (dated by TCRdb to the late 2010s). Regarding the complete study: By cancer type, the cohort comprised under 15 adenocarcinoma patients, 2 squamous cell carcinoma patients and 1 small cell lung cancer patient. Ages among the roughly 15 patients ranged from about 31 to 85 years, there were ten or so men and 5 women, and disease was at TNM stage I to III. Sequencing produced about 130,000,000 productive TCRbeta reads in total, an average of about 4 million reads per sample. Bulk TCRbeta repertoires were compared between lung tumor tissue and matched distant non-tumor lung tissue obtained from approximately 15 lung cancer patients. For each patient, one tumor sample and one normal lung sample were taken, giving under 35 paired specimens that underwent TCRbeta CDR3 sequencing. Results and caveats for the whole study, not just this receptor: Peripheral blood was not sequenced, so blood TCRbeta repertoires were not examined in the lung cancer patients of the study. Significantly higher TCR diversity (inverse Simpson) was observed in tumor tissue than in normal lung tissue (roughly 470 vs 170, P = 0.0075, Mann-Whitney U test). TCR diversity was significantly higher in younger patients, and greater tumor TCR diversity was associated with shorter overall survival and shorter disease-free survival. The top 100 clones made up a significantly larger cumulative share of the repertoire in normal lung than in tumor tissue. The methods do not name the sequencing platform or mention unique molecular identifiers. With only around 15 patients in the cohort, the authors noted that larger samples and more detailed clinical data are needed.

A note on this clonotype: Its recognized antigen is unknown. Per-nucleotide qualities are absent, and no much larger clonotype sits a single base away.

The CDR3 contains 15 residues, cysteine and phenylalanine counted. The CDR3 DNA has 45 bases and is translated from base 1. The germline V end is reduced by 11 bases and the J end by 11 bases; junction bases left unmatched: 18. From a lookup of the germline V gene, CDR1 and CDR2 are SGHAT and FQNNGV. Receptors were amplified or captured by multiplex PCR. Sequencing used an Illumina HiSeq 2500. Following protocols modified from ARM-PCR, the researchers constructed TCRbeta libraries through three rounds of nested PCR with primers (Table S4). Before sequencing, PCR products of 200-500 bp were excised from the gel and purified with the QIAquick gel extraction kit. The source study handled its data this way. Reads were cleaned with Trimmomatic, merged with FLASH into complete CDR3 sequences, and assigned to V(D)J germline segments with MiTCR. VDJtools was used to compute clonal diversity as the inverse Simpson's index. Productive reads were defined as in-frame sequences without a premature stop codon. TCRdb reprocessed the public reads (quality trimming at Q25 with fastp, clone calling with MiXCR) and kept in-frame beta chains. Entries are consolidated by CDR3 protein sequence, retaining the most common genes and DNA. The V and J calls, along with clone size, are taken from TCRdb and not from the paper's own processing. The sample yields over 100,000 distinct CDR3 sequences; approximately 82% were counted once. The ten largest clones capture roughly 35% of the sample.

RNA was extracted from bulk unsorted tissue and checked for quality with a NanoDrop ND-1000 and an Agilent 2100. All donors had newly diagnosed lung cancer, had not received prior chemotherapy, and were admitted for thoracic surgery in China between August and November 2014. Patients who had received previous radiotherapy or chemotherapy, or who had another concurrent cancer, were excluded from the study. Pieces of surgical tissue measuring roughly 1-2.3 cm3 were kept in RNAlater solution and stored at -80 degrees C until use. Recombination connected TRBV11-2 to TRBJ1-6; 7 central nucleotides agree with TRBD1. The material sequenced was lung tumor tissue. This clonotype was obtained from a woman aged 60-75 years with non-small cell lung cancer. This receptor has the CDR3 CACNLDIAGGTPLHF. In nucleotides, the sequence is TGTGCCTGCAACTTAGATATTGCAGGGGGGACACCCCTCCACTTT.